The present TCR beta chain was sequenced within a study of blood T cell repertoires in COVID-19. Study context: The cDNA or gDNA used as material had been derived from T cells, B-cell-depleted T cells, or PBMCs.

Looked up from germline, CDR1 is MGHRA and CDR2 is YSYEKL. The CDR3 consists of 15 residues. After removal of 2 bases from V and 1 base from J, the junction contained 2 bases not matched to a gene. Categorization into cohorts depended on clinical history that participants reported. This clone appeared once. Sequencing was performed with immunoSEQ multiplex PCR; in TCRdb, only in-frame clones are kept and a portion is missing. The sample carries roughly 330,000 clones, around 87% recorded once. The chain has TRBV4-1 and TRBJ1-3, with 7 bases fitting TRBD1. This receptor was taken from a woman in her twenties or thirties who had recovered from COVID-19. Material: PBMCs or T cells enriched from blood (not recorded which). The CDR3 DNA follows: TGCGCCAGCAGCCAACCGACAGGGTCTGGAAACACCATATATTTT. It specifies CASSQPTGSGNTIYF.